These T cell receptor beta chains were read from a single sample in a study of blood T cell repertoires in COVID-19. This table comes from immunoSEQ multiplex PCR, and its TCRdb copy is limited to in-frame clones, with some not included. The table lists 300,000 to 400,000 clones, 65% to 90% of them singletons. Specimen: PBMCs or T cells enriched from blood (not recorded which). These receptor sequences come from a woman in her forties with acute COVID-19. CDR3s include the opening cysteine and the closing phenylalanine or tryptophan. Each record gives: J gene, clone size, D gene, V gene, CDR3 DNA, CDR3 protein. A D gene is named only where the DNA matches it firmly. Clone size is not always given. Where it is, it says once, few, many or a class for expanded clones.

j_gene: TRBJ1-1; abundance: few; d_gene: NA; v_gene: TRBV6-5; CDR3nt: TGTGCCAGCAGTTATGAGGCACCGGTTAGGGGCACTGAAGCTTTCTTT; CDR3aa: CASSYEAPVRGTEAFF
j_gene: TRBJ2-5; abundance: NA; d_gene: NA; v_gene: TRBV27; CDR3nt: TGTGCCAGCAGGGGGGGGACAGGCATCCAAGAGACCCAGTACTTC; CDR3aa: CASRGGTGIQETQYF
j_gene: TRBJ2-5; abundance: once; d_gene: NA; v_gene: TRBV12-3/TRBV12-4; CDR3nt: TGTGCCAGCAGTTTGGTGGCCGCTGGGACCCAGTACTTC; CDR3aa: CASSLVAAGTQYF
j_gene: TRBJ1-2; abundance: NA; d_gene: NA; v_gene: TRBV25-1; CDR3nt: TGTGCCAGCAGTGAACCCGGGACTCCCCTGGACGGCTACACCTTC; CDR3aa: CASSEPGTPLDGYTF
j_gene: TRBJ2-4; abundance: NA; d_gene: TRBD2; v_gene: TRBV2; CDR3nt: TGTGCCAGCAGCCCGGGGGGTGGAAACATTCAGTACTTC; CDR3aa: CASSPGGGNIQYF
j_gene: TRBJ2-1; abundance: NA; d_gene: NA; v_gene: TRBV3-1/TRBV3-2; CDR3nt: TGTGCCAGCAGCCAGGGTAGCAGAGCCTACAATGAGCAGTTCTTC; CDR3aa: CASSQGSRAYNEQFF
j_gene: TRBJ2-7; abundance: NA; d_gene: TRBD2; v_gene: TRBV6-2/TRBV6-3; CDR3nt: TGTGCCAGCAGTTTAGCGGGGGGCGCCTACGAGCAGTACTTC; CDR3aa: CASSLAGGAYEQYF
j_gene: TRBJ2-7; abundance: NA; d_gene: NA; v_gene: TRBV21-1; CDR3nt: TGTGCCAGCAGCAAGAGTAAAGAGCAGTACTTC; CDR3aa: CASSKSKEQYF
j_gene: TRBJ1-1; abundance: NA; d_gene: NA; v_gene: TRBV11-2; CDR3nt: TGTGCCAGCAGCTTCCTACAGAAAGAGAACACTGAAGCTTTCTTT; CDR3aa: CASSFLQKENTEAFF
j_gene: TRBJ2-3; abundance: NA; d_gene: NA; v_gene: TRBV6-1; CDR3nt: TGTGCCAGCAGTGATAGAATATCGCAGGGGAGCACAGATACGCAGTATTTT; CDR3aa: CASSDRISQGSTDTQYF
j_gene: TRBJ2-2; abundance: once; d_gene: TRBD2; v_gene: TRBV11-2; CDR3nt: TGTGCCAGCAGCCCCGTGGCGGGAGTGATTCGGGGCACCGGGGAGCTGTTTTTT; CDR3aa: CASSPVAGVIRGTGELFF
j_gene: TRBJ1-1; abundance: NA; d_gene: NA; v_gene: TRBV3-1/TRBV3-2; CDR3nt: TGTGCCAGCAGCCAAGATAAGGGGGATCGAGCTTTCTTT; CDR3aa: CASSQDKGDRAFF
j_gene: TRBJ1-6; abundance: NA; d_gene: NA; v_gene: TRBV4-1; CDR3nt: TGCGCCAGCAGCCAAGATCTTGACAGCTCCTATAATTCACCCCTCCACTTT; CDR3aa: CASSQDLDSSYNSPLHF
j_gene: TRBJ2-3; abundance: few; d_gene: NA; v_gene: TRBV4-1; CDR3nt: TGCGCCAGCAGCCAAGAACCGCCCGGGTCATCGTCAGATACGCAGTATTTT; CDR3aa: CASSQEPPGSSSDTQYF
j_gene: TRBJ1-2; abundance: NA; d_gene: TRBD1; v_gene: TRBV19; CDR3nt: TGTGCCAGTAGTGTGGGACAGGGAGGAGTCTATGGCTACACCTTC; CDR3aa: CASSVGQGGVYGYTF
j_gene: TRBJ2-7; abundance: NA; d_gene: NA; v_gene: TRBV6-2/TRBV6-3; CDR3nt: TGTGCCAGCAGTTCTCGCGGCAGGGCCTCCTACGAGCAGTACTTC; CDR3aa: CASSSRGRASYEQYF
j_gene: TRBJ2-7; abundance: NA; d_gene: NA; v_gene: TRBV6-2/TRBV6-3; CDR3nt: TGTGCCAGCAGTTCCGACAGTGGGTTAAAGAGGCGCTCCTACGAGCAGTACTTC; CDR3aa: CASSSDSGLKRRSYEQYF
j_gene: TRBJ2-1; abundance: NA; d_gene: NA; v_gene: TRBV18; CDR3nt: TGTGCCAGCTCACCCGATCCCAGGAACAGGGTATACAATGAGCAGTTCTTC; CDR3aa: CASSPDPRNRVYNEQFF
j_gene: TRBJ2-7; abundance: NA; d_gene: NA; v_gene: TRBV4-2; CDR3nt: TGTGCCAGCAGCCAGAGGGTGGAGGGGATCTCCTACGAGCAGTACTTC; CDR3aa: CASSQRVEGISYEQYF
j_gene: TRBJ1-5; abundance: NA; d_gene: NA; v_gene: TRBV30; CDR3nt: TGTGCCTGGAGTCGAAGCCTCAGGGGCATCAATAGCAATCAGCCCCAGCATTTT; CDR3aa: CAWSRSLRGINSNQPQHF
j_gene: TRBJ2-3; abundance: NA; d_gene: TRBD1; v_gene: TRBV28; CDR3nt: TGTGCCAGCAGTTTAGCCGGGACAGCGGTGGGAAGCACAGATACGCAGTATTTT; CDR3aa: CASSLAGTAVGSTDTQYF
j_gene: TRBJ1-2; abundance: NA; d_gene: NA; v_gene: TRBV11-2; CDR3nt: TGTGCCAGCAGCCCGGACAGAGTCTATGGCTACACCTTC; CDR3aa: CASSPDRVYGYTF
j_gene: TRBJ1-5; abundance: NA; d_gene: NA; v_gene: TRBV19; CDR3nt: TGTGCCAGTAGTGAGACAGGAGTTTGGAGCAATCAGCCCCAGCATTTT; CDR3aa: CASSETGVWSNQPQHF
j_gene: TRBJ2-1; abundance: NA; d_gene: TRBD2; v_gene: TRBV7-3; CDR3nt: TGTGCCAGCAGCCGAGACGGGGGCGGGAGGGCCGCGGTGGTCACGAATGAGCAGTTCTTC; CDR3aa: CASSRDGGGRAAVVTNEQFF
j_gene: TRBJ1-5; abundance: NA; d_gene: NA; v_gene: TRBV28; CDR3nt: TGTGCCAGCAGTTTCGAGGGTCAGCCCCAGCATTTT; CDR3aa: CASSFEGQPQHF
j_gene: TRBJ2-2; abundance: NA; d_gene: NA; v_gene: TRBV12-3/TRBV12-4; CDR3nt: TGTGCCAGCAGTCAAAGAGACACCGGGGAGCTGTTTTTT; CDR3aa: CASSQRDTGELFF
j_gene: TRBJ1-3; abundance: NA; d_gene: NA; v_gene: TRBV7-2; CDR3nt: TGTGCCAGCAGCTCGTTTATGGCGGGGTCTGGAAACACCATATATTTT; CDR3aa: CASSSFMAGSGNTIYF
j_gene: TRBJ1-1; abundance: NA; d_gene: NA; v_gene: TRBV28; CDR3nt: TGTGCCAGCAGCCCCCGGGGCAGGGGGAACACTGAAGCTTTCTTT; CDR3aa: CASSPRGRGNTEAFF
j_gene: TRBJ1-2; abundance: NA; d_gene: NA; v_gene: TRBV28; CDR3nt: TGTGCCAGCCAGGCGGGTTCGGGCGGCTACACCTTC; CDR3aa: CASQAGSGGYTF
j_gene: TRBJ1-1; abundance: NA; d_gene: TRBD1; v_gene: TRBV2; CDR3nt: TGTGCCAGCAGGGCCGAGACAGGGGTGAACACTGAAGCTTTCTTT; CDR3aa: CASRAETGVNTEAFF
j_gene: TRBJ2-5; abundance: NA; d_gene: NA; v_gene: TRBV14; CDR3nt: TGTGCCAGCAGCCAAGTACGAATGAAGCCGAACCAAGAGACCCAGTACTTC; CDR3aa: CASSQVRMKPNQETQYF
j_gene: TRBJ1-2; abundance: once; d_gene: NA; v_gene: TRBV7-8; CDR3nt: TGTGCCAGCAGCTTTCAAGCGAACTATGGCTACACCTTC; CDR3aa: CASSFQANYGYTF
j_gene: TRBJ1-6; abundance: NA; d_gene: NA; v_gene: TRBV19; CDR3nt: TGTGCCAGTAGCGCCCAGGGGCGGACCCTTAATTCACCCCTCCACTTT; CDR3aa: CASSAQGRTLNSPLHF
j_gene: TRBJ2-2; abundance: NA; d_gene: NA; v_gene: TRBV12-3/TRBV12-4; CDR3nt: TGTGCCAGCAGTGTTACCGGTGCCGGGGAGCTGTTTTTT; CDR3aa: CASSVTGAGELFF
j_gene: TRBJ1-3; abundance: NA; d_gene: NA; v_gene: TRBV23-1; CDR3nt: TGCGCCAGCAGTCAACCAGGGGTCCCCTCTGGAAACACCATATATTTT; CDR3aa: CASSQPGVPSGNTIYF
j_gene: TRBJ2-7; abundance: NA; d_gene: TRBD1; v_gene: TRBV7-2; CDR3nt: TGTGCCAGCAGCTTAGGGGAAGGGGGCCCCTACGAGCAGTACTTC; CDR3aa: CASSLGEGGPYEQYF
j_gene: TRBJ2-1; abundance: NA; d_gene: NA; v_gene: TRBV6-5; CDR3nt: TGTGCCAGCAGGGTTCTGCGAAACAATGAGCAGTTCTTC; CDR3aa: CASRVLRNNEQFF
j_gene: TRBJ1-2; abundance: NA; d_gene: TRBD1; v_gene: TRBV5-1; CDR3nt: TGCGCCAGCAGCTTGGCCGCAGGGGGTAACTATGGCTACACCTTC; CDR3aa: CASSLAAGGNYGYTF
j_gene: TRBJ1-2; abundance: NA; d_gene: NA; v_gene: TRBV19; CDR3nt: TGTGCCAGTACCCCCGGTAGCTATGGCTACACCTTC; CDR3aa: CASTPGSYGYTF
j_gene: TRBJ1-6; abundance: NA; d_gene: NA; v_gene: TRBV24-1; CDR3nt: TGTGCCATCAGTGACGTGCGGAATCGTCCAATATATACCTTATATAATTCACCCCTCCACTTT; CDR3aa: CAISDVRNRPIYTLYNSPLHF
j_gene: TRBJ2-2; abundance: NA; d_gene: NA; v_gene: TRBV28; CDR3nt: TGTGCCAGCAGTCCACCAGGGGTGGTGACCGGGGAGCTGTTTTTT; CDR3aa: CASSPPGVVTGELFF
j_gene: TRBJ1-6; abundance: NA; d_gene: NA; v_gene: TRBV28; CDR3nt: TGTGCCAGCAGCCATGGCCAGGGGCCGCGTGCCAATCCACCCCTCCACTTT; CDR3aa: CASSHGQGPRANPPLHF
j_gene: TRBJ2-7; abundance: NA; d_gene: NA; v_gene: TRBV19; CDR3nt: TGTGCCAGTAGCCTAAAAGGGAGCTCCTACGAGCAGTACTTC; CDR3aa: CASSLKGSSYEQYF
j_gene: TRBJ2-1; abundance: NA; d_gene: TRBD2; v_gene: TRBV6-6; CDR3nt: TGTGCCAGCAGTCCCGGACCTTTAGCGGGACGTTACAATGAGCAGTTCTTC; CDR3aa: CASSPGPLAGRYNEQFF
j_gene: TRBJ1-4; abundance: NA; d_gene: TRBD1; v_gene: TRBV7-2; CDR3nt: TGTGCCAGCAGCTCCTCCGGGACAGGGCGTGAAAAACTGTTTTTT; CDR3aa: CASSSSGTGREKLFF
j_gene: TRBJ1-6; abundance: NA; d_gene: NA; v_gene: TRBV9; CDR3nt: TGTGCCAGCAGCGTAGCCCCGGAGAGGAACTCACCCCTCCACTTT; CDR3aa: CASSVAPERNSPLHF
j_gene: TRBJ2-5; abundance: few; d_gene: TRBD2; v_gene: TRBV6-2/TRBV6-3; CDR3nt: TGTGCCAGCAGTTTATGGACTAGCGCGTACCAAGAGACCCAGTACTTC; CDR3aa: CASSLWTSAYQETQYF
j_gene: TRBJ1-2; abundance: NA; d_gene: NA; v_gene: TRBV4-3; CDR3nt: TGCGCCAGCAGCCAAGATGACAGTTCTGGCTACACCTTC; CDR3aa: CASSQDDSSGYTF
j_gene: TRBJ2-4; abundance: NA; d_gene: NA; v_gene: TRBV12-3/TRBV12-4; CDR3nt: TGTGCCAGCAGTTCAGTAGCCAAAAACATTCAGTACTTC; CDR3aa: CASSSVAKNIQYF
j_gene: TRBJ1-5; abundance: NA; d_gene: TRBD1; v_gene: TRBV2; CDR3nt: TGTGCCAGCAGTTGGGACAGAAGTCAGCCCCAGCATTTT; CDR3aa: CASSWDRSQPQHF
j_gene: TRBJ1-1; abundance: NA; d_gene: NA; v_gene: TRBV10-3; CDR3nt: TGTGCCATCAGTGTGGGGGGGTATAACACTGAAGCTTTCTTT; CDR3aa: CAISVGGYNTEAFF
j_gene: TRBJ2-2; abundance: NA; d_gene: NA; v_gene: TRBV7-2; CDR3nt: TGTGCCAGCAGCTTAGGAACAGGGCACACCGGGGAGCTGTTTTTT; CDR3aa: CASSLGTGHTGELFF
j_gene: TRBJ1-6; abundance: once; d_gene: TRBD1; v_gene: TRBV5-6; CDR3nt: TGTGCCAGCAGCGAGCCGCAGGGGGCGCCTAATTCACCCCTCCACTTT; CDR3aa: CASSEPQGAPNSPLHF
j_gene: TRBJ2-2; abundance: NA; d_gene: NA; v_gene: TRBV21-1; CDR3nt: TGTGCCAGCAGTCCGAGGAGGGACCGTTTGTTCCCAAGGAGGAGCACCGGGGAGCTGTTTTTT; CDR3aa: CASSPRRDRLFPRRSTGELFF
j_gene: TRBJ1-2; abundance: few; d_gene: NA; v_gene: TRBV6-1; CDR3nt: TGTGCCAGCAGTGAAGTGCCCTTGGACAGAAGCTACACCTTC; CDR3aa: CASSEVPLDRSYTF
j_gene: TRBJ2-7; abundance: NA; d_gene: TRBD2; v_gene: TRBV27; CDR3nt: TGTGCCAGCAGGAAACCCATAGCGGGAGTATTCGAGCAGTACTTC; CDR3aa: CASRKPIAGVFEQYF
j_gene: TRBJ2-7; abundance: NA; d_gene: TRBD2; v_gene: TRBV7-9; CDR3nt: TGTGCCAGCAGCTTAGCACTAGCGGGAGACGAGCAGTACTTC; CDR3aa: CASSLALAGDEQYF
j_gene: TRBJ2-1; abundance: NA; d_gene: NA; v_gene: TRBV6-2/TRBV6-3; CDR3nt: TGTGCCAGCAGTTATTTGTCCGGGGGTACCTACAATGAGCAGTTCTTC; CDR3aa: CASSYLSGGTYNEQFF
j_gene: TRBJ2-1; abundance: NA; d_gene: NA; v_gene: TRBV6-5; CDR3nt: TGTGCCAGCAGTTATAGCCCTGGAGCGGGCCAAAATGAGCAGTTCTTC; CDR3aa: CASSYSPGAGQNEQFF